The next 20 T cell receptor beta chains were all read from a single sample in a study of blood T cell repertoires in COVID-19. The data were produced by immunoSEQ multiplex PCR, yet TCRdb's version contains in-frame clones alone and is incomplete. The data show under 250,000 clones, with more than 75% seen just once and more than 9% held by the top ten. The sequenced sample consisted of peripheral blood. The receptor source for this set is a man in his fifties with COVID-19, enrolled during active disease.

The V and J genes are TRBV4-1 and TRBJ2-7; a weak D match, TRBD1 (5 bases). The germline V gene encodes CDR1 MGHRA and CDR2 YSYEKL. The CDR3 runs to 15 residues. V lost 1 base and J 4 bases, leaving 14 bases between the germline ends. CDR3: CASSQVGRRQYEQYF. For the CDR3, the DNA is TGCGCCAGCAGCCAAGTGGGGCGGAGACAATACGAGCAGTACTTC.

This clone appeared once. The chain recombines TRBV30 with TRBJ2-3; 8 positions match TRBD1. J lost 2 bases, V lost 8 bases, and 18 bases had no gene match. The CDR3 is made up of 17 amino acids. The germline CDR1 and CDR2 sequences are GTSNPN and SVGIG (reference sequence). The CDR3 sequence: CAMDGPQGALYTDTQYF. The CDR3 bases are TGTGCCATGGACGGTCCCCAGGGGGCTTTGTACACAGATACGCAGTATTTT.

J is TRBJ2-1 and V is TRBV12-3 or TRBV12-4; 7 positions agree with TRBD2. The trim removed 5 bases at V and 10 bases at J, leaving 8 bases unmatched. The CDR3 is made up of 13 amino acids. CDR3 sequence reads: CASSLTSGGEQFF. Written as DNA, the CDR3 is TGTGCCAGCAGTCTTACTTCGGGGGGAGAGCAGTTCTTC.

DNA of the CDR3: TGTGCCAGCAGTGAACGTATGTTTCCGGGAAACACTGAAGCTTTCTTT. It codes for CASSERMFPGNTEAFF. The rearrangement joins TRBV6-1 to TRBJ1-1; D gene unclear. Trimming pared 2 bases from V and 2 bases from J, leaving 15 bases between. The CDR3 loop spans 16 amino acids. Germline V lookup: CDR1 MNHNS, CDR2 SASEGT.

This chain links TRBV21-1 with TRBJ2-2; TRBD2 is the table's D call and was not checked against the DNA. TRBV21-1 is annotated as a pseudogene. There are 18 residues in the CDR3. CDR3 nucleotides: TGTGCCAGCAGCAAACATTGGCAGGGCGGGGGGAACACCGGGGAGCTGTTTTTT. Translated, it gives CASSKHWQGGGNTGELFF.

This rearrangement joins TRBV28 to TRBJ1-5; tentative D call: TRBD1 (5 bases). CDR1 MDHEN and CDR2 SYDVKM come from the germline V gene. V was clipped by 6 bases and J by 8 bases, with 20 bases between them. The CDR3 runs to 15 residues. CDR3 DNA sequence: TGTGCCAGCAGCCAGGGTGGAGGGTTGGCGGAGCCCCAGCATTTT. This gives the protein CASSQGGGLAEPQHF.

Details on this clone: Other DNA sequences in the same sample also yield this CDR3. This chain connects TRBV27 to TRBJ1-1; D not resolved. This CDR3 contains 13 residues. The V end was cut by 3 bases, the J end by 0 bases, with 5 bases between. From germline, CDR1 is MNHEY and CDR2 SMNVEV (reference sequence). The CDR3 DNA reads as TGTGCCAGCAGTTTGCGGATGAACACTGAAGCTTTCTTT. As protein: CASSLRMNTEAFF.

The chain couples TRBV7-9 to TRBJ2-2; TRBD2 aligns across 11 bases. With V trimmed by 5 bases and J by 4 bases, 6 bases remained unmatched. CDR1 and CDR2 from the germline V gene are SEHNR and FQNEAQ (reference sequence). The CDR3 runs to 16 residues. CDR3 residues: CASSPRLAGLTGELFF. CDR3 sequence (DNA): TGTGCCAGCAGCCCCAGACTAGCGGGACTCACCGGGGAGCTGTTTTTT.

V usage is TRBV6-5 and J usage is TRBJ2-4; TRBD1 might be the D (6 bases). Germline V CDR1 and CDR2: MNHEY, SVGAGI. The CDR3 extends over 13 amino acids. Trimming pared 6 bases from V and 8 bases from J, leaving 14 bases between. The CDR3 DNA is TGTGCCAGCAGGACGCAGGGGATGGACATTCAGTACTTC. Translated: CASRTQGMDIQYF.

The genes are TRBV3-1 (or the pseudogene TRBV3-2) and TRBJ1-1; D call uncertain. The CDR3 totals 15 residues. The germline gives CDR1 LGHDT, CDR2 YNNKEL (reference sequence). V gave up 2 bases and J gave up 6 bases, with 16 bases separating them. The CDR3 sequence: CASSQYNLGRPEAFF. The CDR3 DNA reads TGTGCCAGCAGCCAATACAACCTGGGCAGGCCTGAAGCTTTCTTT.

J is TRBJ1-2 and V is TRBV7-3; D possibly corresponds to TRBD1 (6 bases). The V gene's germline CDR1 is SGHTA and CDR2 FQGTGA. V was clipped by 3 bases and J by 4 bases, with 9 bases between them. The CDR3 contains 13 residues. CDR3 DNA sequence: TGTGCCAGCAGCTTTGAGGACAGCTATGGCTACACCTTC. Amino acid sequence: CASSFEDSYGYTF.

CDR3 nucleotide sequence: TGTGCCAGCAGCTTAGATATGACAAATGAAGCTTTCTTT. The encoded protein is CASSLDMTNEAFF. The chain uses TRBV7-8 and TRBJ1-1; D is unresolved. V lost 1 base and J lost 7, with 10 bases in between. CDR1 is SGHVS, CDR2 FQNEAQ, per germline. The CDR3 consists of 13 residues.

The chain joins TRBV6-4 to TRBJ2-2; 11 nucleotides agree with TRBD2. V gave up 6 bases and J gave up 4 bases; unmatched junction bases: 7. Germline CDR1 and CDR2: MRHNA and SNTAGT. The CDR3 sequence is 16 residues long. CDR3 DNA: TGTGCCAGCAGACAACTAGCGGGAGTTAGCACCGGGGAGCTGTTTTTT. It yields the protein CASRQLAGVSTGELFF.

In this sample, this clone turned up many times. This chain's CDR3 is CASSLEIPGTYEQYF. Here the CDR3 DNA reads TGCGCCAGCAGCTTGGAGATCCCGGGTACCTACGAGCAGTACTTC. The V call is TRBV5-1, the J call TRBJ2-7; D is ambiguous. The germline gives CDR1 SGHRS, CDR2 YFSETQ. Trimming shortened V by 0 bases and J by 2 bases, and 12 bases separated the two germline ends. The CDR3 consists of 15 residues. Complete variable domain (other parts from reference TRBV5-1 and TRBJ2-7): KAGVTQTPRYLIKTRGQQVTLSCSPISGHRSVSWYQQTPGQGLQFLFEYFSETQRNKGNFPGRFSGRQFSNSRSEMNVSTLELGDSALYLCASSLEIPGTYEQYFGPGTRLTVT.

This clone was detected a few times. J is TRBJ2-1 and V is TRBV6-1; TRBD1 agrees at 9 bases. V shed 3 bases and J 5 bases; nucleotides not matched to a gene: 11. The CDR3 is 17 residues long. CDR1 is MNHNS, CDR2 SASEGT, per germline. The CDR3 sequence is CASSEASVGQGHNEQFF. The CDR3 DNA reads TGTGCCAGCAGTGAGGCCTCGGTGGGACAGGGTCACAATGAGCAGTTCTTC.

This rearrangement joins TRBV7-2 to TRBJ1-6, with 9 bases identical to TRBD1. CDR3 size: 16 residues. With V trimmed by 3 bases and J by 4 bases, 4 bases remained unmatched. Germline CDR1 is SGHTA and CDR2 is FQGNSA. CDR3 in DNA: TGTGCCAGCAGCTTTGCCGGGACAGGGTATAATTCACCCCTCCACTTT. It yields the protein CASSFAGTGYNSPLHF.

The V call is TRBV5-4, the J call TRBJ1-6; D is possibly TRBD1 (6 bases). From germline, CDR1 is SGHNT and CDR2 YYREEE (reference sequence). The CDR3 has 13 amino acids. V was cut by 4 bases and J by 5 bases, with 7 bases left in between. The CDR3 is CASSRQDNSPLHF. Here the CDR3 DNA reads TGTGCCAGCAGCAGACAGGATAATTCACCCCTCCACTTT.

The V call is TRBV19, the J call TRBJ2-5; 8 nucleotides agree with TRBD2. With 5 bases clipped from V and 2 bases from J, the junction kept 7 bases outside the gene matches. The CDR3 loop spans 15 amino acids. The germline V gene encodes CDR1 LNHDA and CDR2 SQIVND (reference sequence). CDR3 protein: CASSSLAGSQETQYF. CDR3 sequence (DNA): TGTGCCAGTAGTTCGCTAGCGGGTTCGCAAGAGACCCAGTACTTC.

The rearrangement links TRBV21-1 to TRBJ2-3; whether TRBD2, the table's D call, matches the DNA was not checked. TRBV21-1 is shown as a pseudogene. The CDR3 totals 15 residues. The CDR3 here is CASALVDDSTDTQYF. Here the CDR3 DNA reads TGTGCCAGCGCACTAGTCGACGATAGCACAGATACGCAGTATTTT.

The sample holds a few counts of this clone. The rearrangement uses TRBV5-4 and TRBJ1-1; maybe TRBD1 (6 bases). Germline values: CDR1 SGHNT, CDR2 YYREEE (reference sequence). V lost 0 bases and J 0 bases, leaving 12 bases between the germline ends. This CDR3 spans 16 amino acids. Here the CDR3 reads CASSLGGGQLNTEAFF. The CDR3 coding sequence is TGTGCCAGCAGCTTGGGCGGCGGACAGTTGAACACTGAAGCTTTCTTT.